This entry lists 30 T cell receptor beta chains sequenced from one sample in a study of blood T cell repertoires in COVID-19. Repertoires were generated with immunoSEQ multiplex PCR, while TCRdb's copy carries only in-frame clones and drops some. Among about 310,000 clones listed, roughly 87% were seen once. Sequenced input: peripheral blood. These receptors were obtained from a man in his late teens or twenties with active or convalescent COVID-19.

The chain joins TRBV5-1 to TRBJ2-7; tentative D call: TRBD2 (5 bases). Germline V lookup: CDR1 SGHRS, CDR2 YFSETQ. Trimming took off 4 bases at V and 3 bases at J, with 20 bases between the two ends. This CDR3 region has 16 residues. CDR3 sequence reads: CASSRDRRGIYYEQYF. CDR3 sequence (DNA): TGCGCCAGCAGCAGAGATCGACGGGGAATCTACTACGAGCAGTACTTC. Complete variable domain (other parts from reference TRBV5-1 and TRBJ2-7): KAGVTQTPRYLIKTRGQQVTLSCSPISGHRSVSWYQQTPGQGLQFLFEYFSETQRNKGNFPGRFSGRQFSNSRSEMNVSTLELGDSALYLCASSRDRRGIYYEQYFGPGTRLTVT.

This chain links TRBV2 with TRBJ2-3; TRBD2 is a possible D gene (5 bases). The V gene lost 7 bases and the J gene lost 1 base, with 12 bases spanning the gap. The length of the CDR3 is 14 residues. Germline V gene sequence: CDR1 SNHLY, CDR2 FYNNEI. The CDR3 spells CASIGLTGTDTQYF. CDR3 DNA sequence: TGTGCCAGCATAGGACTCACGGGCACAGATACGCAGTATTTT.

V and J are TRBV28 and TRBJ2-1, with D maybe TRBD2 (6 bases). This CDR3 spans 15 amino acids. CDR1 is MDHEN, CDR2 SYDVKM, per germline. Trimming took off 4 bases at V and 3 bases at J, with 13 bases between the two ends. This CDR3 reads CASSSSGLFYNEQFF. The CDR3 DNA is TGTGCCAGCAGTTCCAGCGGGCTATTCTACAATGAGCAGTTCTTC.

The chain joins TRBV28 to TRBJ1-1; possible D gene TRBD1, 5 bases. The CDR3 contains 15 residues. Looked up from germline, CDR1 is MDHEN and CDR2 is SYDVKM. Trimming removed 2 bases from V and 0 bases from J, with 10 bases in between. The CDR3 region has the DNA TGTGCCAGCAGTTTACTTCAGGGTTTGAACACTGAAGCTTTCTTT. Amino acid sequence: CASSLLQGLNTEAFF.

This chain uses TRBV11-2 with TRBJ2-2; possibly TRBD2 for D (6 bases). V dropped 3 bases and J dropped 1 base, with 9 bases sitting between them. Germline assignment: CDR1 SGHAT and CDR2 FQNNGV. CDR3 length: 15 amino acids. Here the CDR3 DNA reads TGTGCCAGCAGCTTCATTAGCGGGAACACCGGGGAGCTGTTTTTT. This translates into CASSFISGNTGELFF. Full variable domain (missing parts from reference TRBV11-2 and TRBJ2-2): EAGVAQSPRYKIIEKRQSVAFWCNPISGHATLYWYQQILGQGPKLLIQFQNNGVVDDSQLPKDRFSAERLKGVDSTLKIQPAKLEDSAVYLCASSFISGNTGELFFGEGSRLTVL.

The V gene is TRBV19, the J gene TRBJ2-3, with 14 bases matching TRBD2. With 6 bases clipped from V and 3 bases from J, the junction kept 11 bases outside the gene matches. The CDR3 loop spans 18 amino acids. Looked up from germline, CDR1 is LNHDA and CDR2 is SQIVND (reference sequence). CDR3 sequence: CASSRPGTSGSPTDTQYF. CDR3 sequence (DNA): TGTGCCAGTAGCCGACCCGGGACTAGCGGGAGTCCGACAGATACGCAGTATTTT.

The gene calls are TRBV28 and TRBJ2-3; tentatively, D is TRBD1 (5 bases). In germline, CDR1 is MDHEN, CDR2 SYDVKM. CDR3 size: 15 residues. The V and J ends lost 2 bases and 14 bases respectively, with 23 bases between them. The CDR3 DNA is TGTGCCAGCAGTTTAAGGGGCAGGGTGATCACAGACATGTATTTT. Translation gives CASSLRGRVITDMYF. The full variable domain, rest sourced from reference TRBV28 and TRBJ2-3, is DVKVTQSSRYLVKRTGEKVFLECVQDMDHENMFWYRQDPGLGLRLIYFSYDVKMKEKGDIPEGYSVSREKKERFSLILESASTNQTSMYLCASSLRGRVITDMYFGPGTRLTVL.

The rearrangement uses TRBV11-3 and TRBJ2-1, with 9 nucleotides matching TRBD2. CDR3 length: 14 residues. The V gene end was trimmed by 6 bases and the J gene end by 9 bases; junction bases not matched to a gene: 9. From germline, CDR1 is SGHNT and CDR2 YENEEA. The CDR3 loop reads CASSSDLSGGEQFF. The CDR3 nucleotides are TGTGCCAGCAGTTCCGACCTTAGCGGGGGTGAGCAGTTCTTC.

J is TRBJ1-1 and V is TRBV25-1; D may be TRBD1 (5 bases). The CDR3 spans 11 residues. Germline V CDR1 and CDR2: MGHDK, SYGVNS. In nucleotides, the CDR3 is TGTAGACAGATTTTAAACACTGAAGCTTTCTTT. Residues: CRQILNTEAFF. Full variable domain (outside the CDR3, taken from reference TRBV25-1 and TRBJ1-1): EADIYQTPRYLVIGTGKKITLECSQTMGHDKMYWYQQDPGMELHLIHYSYGVNSTEKGDLSSESTVSRIRTEHFPLTLESARPSHTSQYLCRQILNTEAFFGQGTRLTVV.

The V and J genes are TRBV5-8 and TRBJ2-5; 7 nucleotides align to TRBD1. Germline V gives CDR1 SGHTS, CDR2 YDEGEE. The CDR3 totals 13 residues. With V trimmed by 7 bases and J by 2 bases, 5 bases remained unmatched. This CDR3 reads CASEQGPQETQYF. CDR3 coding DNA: TGTGCCAGCGAACAGGGGCCTCAAGAGACCCAGTACTTC.

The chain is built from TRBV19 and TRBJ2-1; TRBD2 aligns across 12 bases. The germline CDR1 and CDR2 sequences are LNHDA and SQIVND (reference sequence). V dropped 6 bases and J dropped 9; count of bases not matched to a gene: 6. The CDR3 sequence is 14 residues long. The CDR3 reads CASSRLAGVGEQFF. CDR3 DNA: TGTGCCAGTAGCAGACTAGCGGGAGTAGGTGAGCAGTTCTTC.

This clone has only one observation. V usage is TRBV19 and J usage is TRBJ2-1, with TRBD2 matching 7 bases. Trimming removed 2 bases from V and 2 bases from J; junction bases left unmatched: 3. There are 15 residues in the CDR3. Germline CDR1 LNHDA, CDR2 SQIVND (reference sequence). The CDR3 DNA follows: TGTGCCAGTAGTATAATGAGCGGGACCTACAATGAGCAGTTCTTC. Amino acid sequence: CASSIMSGTYNEQFF. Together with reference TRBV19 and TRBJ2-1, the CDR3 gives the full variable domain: DGGITQSPKYLFRKEGQNVTLSCEQNLNHDAMYWYRQDPGQGLRLIYYSQIVNDFQKGDIAEGYSVSREKKESFPLTVTSAQKNPTAFYLCASSIMSGTYNEQFFGPGTRLTVL.

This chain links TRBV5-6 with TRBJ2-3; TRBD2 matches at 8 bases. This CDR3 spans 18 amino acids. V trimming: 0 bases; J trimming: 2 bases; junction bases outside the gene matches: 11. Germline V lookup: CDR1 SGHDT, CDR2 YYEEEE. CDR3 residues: CASSLEGAREVITDTQYF. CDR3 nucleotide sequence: TGTGCCAGCAGCTTGGAAGGTGCGCGGGAGGTTATCACAGATACGCAGTATTTT. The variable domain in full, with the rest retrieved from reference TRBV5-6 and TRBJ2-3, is DAGVTQSPTHLIKTRGQQVTLRCSPKSGHDTVSWYQQALGQGPQFIFQYYEEEERQRGNFPDRFSGHQFPNYSSELNVNALLLGDSALYLCASSLEGAREVITDTQYFGPGTRLTVL.

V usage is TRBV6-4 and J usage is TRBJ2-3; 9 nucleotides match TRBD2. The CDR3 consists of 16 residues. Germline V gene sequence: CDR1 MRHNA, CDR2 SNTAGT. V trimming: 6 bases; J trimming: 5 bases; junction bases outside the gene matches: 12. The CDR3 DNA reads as TGTGCCAGCAGCCCGGATGCGGGGGGGGGAGGAGATACGCAGTATTTT. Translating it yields CASSPDAGGGGDTQYF.

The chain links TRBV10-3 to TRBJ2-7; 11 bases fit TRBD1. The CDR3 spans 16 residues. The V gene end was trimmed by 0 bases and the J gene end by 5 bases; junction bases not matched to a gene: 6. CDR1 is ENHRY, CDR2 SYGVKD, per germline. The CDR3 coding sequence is TGTGCCATCAGTGAGTCGATTAGGACAGGGGGCGACGAGCAGTACTTC. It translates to CAISESIRTGGDEQYF.

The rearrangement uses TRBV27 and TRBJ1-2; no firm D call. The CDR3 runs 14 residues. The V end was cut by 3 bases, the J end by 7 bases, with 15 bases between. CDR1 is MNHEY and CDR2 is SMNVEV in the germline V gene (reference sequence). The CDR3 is CASSLGGGLGGYTF. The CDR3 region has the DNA TGTGCCAGCAGTTTGGGCGGAGGATTGGGTGGCTACACCTTC.

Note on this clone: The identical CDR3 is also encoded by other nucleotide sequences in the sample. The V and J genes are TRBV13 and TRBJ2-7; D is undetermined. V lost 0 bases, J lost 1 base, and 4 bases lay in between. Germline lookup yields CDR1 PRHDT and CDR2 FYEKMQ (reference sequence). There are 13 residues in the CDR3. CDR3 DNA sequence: TGTGCCAGCAGCTTAGGCTTGTCCTACGAGCAGTACTTC. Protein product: CASSLGLSYEQYF.

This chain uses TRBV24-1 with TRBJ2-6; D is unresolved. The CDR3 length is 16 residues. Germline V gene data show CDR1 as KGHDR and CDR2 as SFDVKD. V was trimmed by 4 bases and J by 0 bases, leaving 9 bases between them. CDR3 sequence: CATSEPQISGANVLTF. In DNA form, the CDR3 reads TGTGCCACCAGTGAGCCACAAATCTCTGGGGCCAACGTCCTGACTTTC.

CDR3 sequence: CASRTGLTYEQYF. The CDR3 region has the DNA TGTGCCAGCAGGACAGGGCTTACCTACGAGCAGTACTTC. V gene TRBV28 combines with J gene TRBJ2-7; 7 bases agree with TRBD1. Germline CDR1 is MDHEN and CDR2 is SYDVKM. There are 13 residues in the CDR3. The V and J ends lost 6 bases and 2 bases, in that order; junction bases with no gene match: 4.

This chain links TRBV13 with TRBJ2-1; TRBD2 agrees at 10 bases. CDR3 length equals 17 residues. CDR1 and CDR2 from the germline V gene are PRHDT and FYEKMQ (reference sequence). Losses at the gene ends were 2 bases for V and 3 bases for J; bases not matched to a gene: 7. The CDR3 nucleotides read TGTGCCAGCAGCTTATTGGTAGCGGGGGGCTACTACAATGAGCAGTTCTTC. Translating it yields CASSLLVAGGYYNEQFF.

The CDR3 sequence: CASSEWGGQGEHNEQFF. The DNA for the CDR3 is TGTGCCAGCAGTGAATGGGGGGGACAGGGTGAACACAATGAGCAGTTCTTC. V gene TRBV25-1 combines with J gene TRBJ2-1; 9 nucleotides line up with TRBD1. J was trimmed by 5 bases and V by 1 base; bases with no gene match: 9. This CDR3 is 17 amino acids long. Germline CDR1 reads MGHDK; CDR2 reads SYGVNS.

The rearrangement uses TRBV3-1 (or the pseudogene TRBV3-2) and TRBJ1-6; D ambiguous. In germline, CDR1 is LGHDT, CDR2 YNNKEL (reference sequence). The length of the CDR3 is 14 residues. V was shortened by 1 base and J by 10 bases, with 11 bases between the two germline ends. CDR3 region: CASSQVRDLSPLHF. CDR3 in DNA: TGTGCCAGCAGCCAAGTTCGGGATCTATCACCCCTCCACTTT.

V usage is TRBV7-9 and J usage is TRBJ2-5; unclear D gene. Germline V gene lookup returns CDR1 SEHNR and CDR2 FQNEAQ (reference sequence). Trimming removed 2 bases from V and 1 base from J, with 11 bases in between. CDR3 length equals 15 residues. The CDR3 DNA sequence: TGTGCCAGCAGCTTATTTGGTAGCAGCCAAGAGACCCAGTACTTC. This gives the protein CASSLFGSSQETQYF.

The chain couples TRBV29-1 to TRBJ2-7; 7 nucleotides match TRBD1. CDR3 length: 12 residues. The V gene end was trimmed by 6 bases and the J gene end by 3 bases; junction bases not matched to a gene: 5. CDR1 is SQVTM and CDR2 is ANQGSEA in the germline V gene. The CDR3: CSVARDSYEQYF. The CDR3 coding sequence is TGCAGCGTCGCCCGGGACAGCTACGAGCAGTACTTC.

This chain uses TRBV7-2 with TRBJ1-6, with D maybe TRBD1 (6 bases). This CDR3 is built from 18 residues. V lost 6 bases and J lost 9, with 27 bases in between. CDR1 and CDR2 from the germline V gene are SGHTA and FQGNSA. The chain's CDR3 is CASSFKPRQDRSRSPLHF. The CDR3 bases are TGTGCCAGCAGTTTCAAACCACGACAGGACCGGTCTCGTTCACCCCTCCACTTT.

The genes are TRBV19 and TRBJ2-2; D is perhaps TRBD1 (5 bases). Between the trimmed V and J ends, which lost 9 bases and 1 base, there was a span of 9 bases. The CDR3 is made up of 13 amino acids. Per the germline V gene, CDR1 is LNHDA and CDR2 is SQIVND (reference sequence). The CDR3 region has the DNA TGTGCCAGCCAACAGGAGAACACCGGGGAGCTGTTTTTT. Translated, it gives CASQQENTGELFF. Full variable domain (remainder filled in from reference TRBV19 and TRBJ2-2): DGGITQSPKYLFRKEGQNVTLSCEQNLNHDAMYWYRQDPGQGLRLIYYSQIVNDFQKGDIAEGYSVSREKKESFPLTVTSAQKNPTAFYLCASQQENTGELFFGEGSRLTVL.

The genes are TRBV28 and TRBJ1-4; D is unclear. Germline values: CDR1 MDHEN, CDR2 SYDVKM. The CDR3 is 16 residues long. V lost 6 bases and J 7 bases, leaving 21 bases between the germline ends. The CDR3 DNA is TGTGCCAGCAGCTCCATGCTAGTTTGGGGAGTTGAAAAACTGTTTTTT. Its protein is CASSSMLVWGVEKLFF.

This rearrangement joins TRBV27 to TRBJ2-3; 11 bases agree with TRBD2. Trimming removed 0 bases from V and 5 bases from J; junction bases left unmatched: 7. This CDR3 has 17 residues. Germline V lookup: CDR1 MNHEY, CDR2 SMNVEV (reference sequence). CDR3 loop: CASSLSSASGRRDTQYF. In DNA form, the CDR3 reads TGTGCCAGCAGTTTATCCTCGGCTAGCGGGAGGAGAGATACGCAGTATTTT.

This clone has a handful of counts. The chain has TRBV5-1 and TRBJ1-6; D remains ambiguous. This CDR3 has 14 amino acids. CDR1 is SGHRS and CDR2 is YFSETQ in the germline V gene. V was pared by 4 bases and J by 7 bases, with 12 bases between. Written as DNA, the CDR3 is TGCGCCAGCAGCCATCCAGACGGGAATTCACCCCTCCACTTT. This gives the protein CASSHPDGNSPLHF.

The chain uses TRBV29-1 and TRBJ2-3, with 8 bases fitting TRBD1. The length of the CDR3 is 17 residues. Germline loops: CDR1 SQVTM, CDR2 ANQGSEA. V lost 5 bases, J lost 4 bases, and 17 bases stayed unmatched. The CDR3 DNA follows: TGCAGCGTTAACATCATCAGGACAGGGCACTCTTCAGATACGCAGTATTTT. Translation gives CSVNIIRTGHSSDTQYF.